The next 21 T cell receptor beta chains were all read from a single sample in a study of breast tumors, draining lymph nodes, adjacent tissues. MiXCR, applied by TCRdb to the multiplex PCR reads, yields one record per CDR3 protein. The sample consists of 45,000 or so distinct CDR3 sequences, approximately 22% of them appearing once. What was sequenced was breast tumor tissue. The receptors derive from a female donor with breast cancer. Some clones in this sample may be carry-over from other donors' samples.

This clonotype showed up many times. CDR3 sequence reads: CASRPGAGAEKLFF. The CDR3 coding sequence is TGCGCCAGCAGACCTGGGGCTGGTGCTGAAAAACTGTTTTTT. V is TRBV5-1 and J is TRBJ1-4; D possibly corresponds to TRBD1 (5 bases). Germline values: CDR1 SGHRS, CDR2 YFSETQ. V lost 5 bases and J lost 7, with 15 bases in between. The CDR3 has 14 residues.

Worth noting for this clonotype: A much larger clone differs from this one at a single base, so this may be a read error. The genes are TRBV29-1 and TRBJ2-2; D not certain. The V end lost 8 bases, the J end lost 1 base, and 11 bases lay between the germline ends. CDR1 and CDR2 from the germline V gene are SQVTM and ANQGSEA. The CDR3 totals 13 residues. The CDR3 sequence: CSIGQQNTGELFF. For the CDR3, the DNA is TGCAGCATTGGGCAGCAGAACACCGGGGAGCTGTTTTTT.

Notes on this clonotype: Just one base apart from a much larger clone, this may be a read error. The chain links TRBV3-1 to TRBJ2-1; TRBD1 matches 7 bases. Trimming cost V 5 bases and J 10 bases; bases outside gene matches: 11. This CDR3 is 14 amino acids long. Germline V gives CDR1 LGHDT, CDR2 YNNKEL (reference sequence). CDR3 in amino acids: CASSSRQGQWEQFF. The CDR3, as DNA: TGTGCCAGCAGCTCACGACAGGGACAGTGGGAGCAGTTCTTC.

Written as DNA, the CDR3 is TGTGCCAGCAGCTTATTAGGGGGCACAGATACGCAGTATTTT. It yields the protein CASSLLGGTDTQYF. The V gene is TRBV7-3, the J gene TRBJ2-3; D is perhaps TRBD1 (5 bases). The germline CDR1 and CDR2 sequences are SGHTA and FQGTGA. CDR3 length: 14 amino acids. V lost 2 bases, J lost 1 base, and 7 bases lay in between.

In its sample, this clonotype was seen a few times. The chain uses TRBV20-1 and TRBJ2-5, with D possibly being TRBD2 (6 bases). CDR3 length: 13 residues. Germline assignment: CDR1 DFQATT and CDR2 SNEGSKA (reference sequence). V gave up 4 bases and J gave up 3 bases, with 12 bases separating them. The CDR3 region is CSAKLVAEETQYF. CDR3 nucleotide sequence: TGCAGTGCTAAACTTGTAGCGGAAGAGACCCAGTACTTC.

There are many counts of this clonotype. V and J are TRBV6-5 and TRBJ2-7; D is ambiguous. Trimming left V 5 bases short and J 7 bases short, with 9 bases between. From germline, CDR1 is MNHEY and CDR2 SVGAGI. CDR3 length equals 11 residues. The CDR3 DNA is TGTGCCAGCAGTACCCTGGGGGAGCAGTACTTC. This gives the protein CASSTLGEQYF.

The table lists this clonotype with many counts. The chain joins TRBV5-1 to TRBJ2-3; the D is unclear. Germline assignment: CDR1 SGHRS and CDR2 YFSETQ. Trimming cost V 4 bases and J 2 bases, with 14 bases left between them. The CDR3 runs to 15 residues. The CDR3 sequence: CASSPWTAFTDTQYF. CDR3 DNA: TGCGCCAGCAGCCCCTGGACGGCTTTCACAGATACGCAGTATTTT.

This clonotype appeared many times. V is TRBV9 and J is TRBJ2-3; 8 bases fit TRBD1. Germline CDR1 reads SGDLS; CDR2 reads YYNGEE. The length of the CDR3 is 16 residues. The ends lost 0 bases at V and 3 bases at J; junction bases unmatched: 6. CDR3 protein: CASSVGGQGRTDTQYF. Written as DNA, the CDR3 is TGTGCCAGCAGCGTAGGAGGACAGGGCCGGACAGATACGCAGTATTTT.

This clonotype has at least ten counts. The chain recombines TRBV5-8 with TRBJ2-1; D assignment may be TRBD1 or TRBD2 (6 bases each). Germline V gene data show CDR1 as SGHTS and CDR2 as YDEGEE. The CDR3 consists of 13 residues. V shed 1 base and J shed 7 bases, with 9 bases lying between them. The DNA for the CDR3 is TGTGCCAGCAGCTTGAGGGGGGCTAATGAGCAGTTCTTC. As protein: CASSLRGANEQFF.

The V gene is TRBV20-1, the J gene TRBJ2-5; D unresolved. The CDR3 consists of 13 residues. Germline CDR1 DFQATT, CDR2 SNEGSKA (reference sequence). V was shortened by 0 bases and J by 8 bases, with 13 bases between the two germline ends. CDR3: CSARDFFADTQYF. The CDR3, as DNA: TGCAGTGCTAGAGATTTCTTTGCGGACACCCAGTACTTC.

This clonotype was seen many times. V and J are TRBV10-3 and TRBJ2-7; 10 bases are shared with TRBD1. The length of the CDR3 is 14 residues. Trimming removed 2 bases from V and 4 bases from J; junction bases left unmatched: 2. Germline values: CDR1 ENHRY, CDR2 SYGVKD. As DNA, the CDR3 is TGTGCCATCAGTGAGAGACAGGGGGCATACGAGCAGTACTTC. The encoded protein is CAISERQGAYEQYF.

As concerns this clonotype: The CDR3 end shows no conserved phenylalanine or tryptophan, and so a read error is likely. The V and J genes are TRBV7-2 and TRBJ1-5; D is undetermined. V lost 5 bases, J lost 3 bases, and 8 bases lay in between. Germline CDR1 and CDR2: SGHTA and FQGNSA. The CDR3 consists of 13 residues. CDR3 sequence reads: CASSTDLNQPQHL. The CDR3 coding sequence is TGTGCCAGCAGCACAGATCTCAATCAGCCCCAGCATCTT.

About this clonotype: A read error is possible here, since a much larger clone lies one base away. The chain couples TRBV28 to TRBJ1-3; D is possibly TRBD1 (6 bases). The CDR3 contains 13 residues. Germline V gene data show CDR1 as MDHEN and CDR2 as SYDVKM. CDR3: CTSSPPQGNTIYF. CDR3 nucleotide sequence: TGTACCAGCAGTCCACCACAGGGCAACACCATATATTTT.

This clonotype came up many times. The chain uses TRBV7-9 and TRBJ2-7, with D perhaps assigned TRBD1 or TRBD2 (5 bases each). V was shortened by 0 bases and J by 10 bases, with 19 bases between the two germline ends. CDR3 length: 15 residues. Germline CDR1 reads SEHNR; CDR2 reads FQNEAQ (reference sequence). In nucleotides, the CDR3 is TGTGCCAGCAGCTTAGCCCCAACTGGGACCGAGCAACAGTACTTC. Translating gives CASSLAPTGTEQQYF.

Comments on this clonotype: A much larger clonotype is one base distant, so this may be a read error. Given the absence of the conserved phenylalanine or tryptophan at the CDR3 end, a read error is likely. The CDR3 loop reads CASSPNTRRDGYTS. In DNA form, the CDR3 reads TGTGCCAGCTCACCAAATACTAGGAGGGATGGCTACACCTCC. The chain uses TRBV18 and TRBJ1-2, with D hard to call. This CDR3 is built from 14 residues. V gave up 2 bases and J gave up 6 bases, with 13 bases separating them. Germline assignment: CDR1 KGHSH and CDR2 LQKENI.

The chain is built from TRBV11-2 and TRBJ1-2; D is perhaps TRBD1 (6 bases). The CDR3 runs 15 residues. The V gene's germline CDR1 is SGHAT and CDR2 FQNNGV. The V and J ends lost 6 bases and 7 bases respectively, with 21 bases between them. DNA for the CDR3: TGTGCCAGCAGTCCTCCCGGGGGCCTGCGGGCTGGCTACACCTTC. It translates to CASSPPGGLRAGYTF. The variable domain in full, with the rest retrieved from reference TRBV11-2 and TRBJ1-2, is EAGVAQSPRYKIIEKRQSVAFWCNPISGHATLYWYQQILGQGPKLLIQFQNNGVVDDSQLPKDRFSAERLKGVDSTLKIQPAKLEDSAVYLCASSPPGGLRAGYTFGSGTRLTVV.

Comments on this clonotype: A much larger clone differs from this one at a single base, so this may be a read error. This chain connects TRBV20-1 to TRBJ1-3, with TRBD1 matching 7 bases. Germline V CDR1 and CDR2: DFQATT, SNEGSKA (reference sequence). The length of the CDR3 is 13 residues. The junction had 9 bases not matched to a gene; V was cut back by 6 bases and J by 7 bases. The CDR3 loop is CSAPETGYNTIYF. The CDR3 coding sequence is TGCAGTGCCCCGGAGACAGGGTATAACACCATATATTTT.

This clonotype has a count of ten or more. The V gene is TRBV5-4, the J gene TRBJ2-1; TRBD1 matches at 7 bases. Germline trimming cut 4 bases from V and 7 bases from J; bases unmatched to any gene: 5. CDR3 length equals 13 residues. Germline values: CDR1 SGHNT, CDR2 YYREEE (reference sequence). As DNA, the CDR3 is TGTGCCAGCAGCGTGGACAGGCGGAATGAGCAGTTCTTC. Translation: CASSVDRRNEQFF.

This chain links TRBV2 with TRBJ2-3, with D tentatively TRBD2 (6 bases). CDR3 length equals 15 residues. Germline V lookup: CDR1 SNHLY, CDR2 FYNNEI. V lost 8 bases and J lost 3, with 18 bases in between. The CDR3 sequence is CASGAGRSGTDTQYF. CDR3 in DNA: TGTGCCAGCGGGGCGGGGAGGTCGGGGACAGATACGCAGTATTTT. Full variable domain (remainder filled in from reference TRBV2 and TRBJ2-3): EPEVTQTPSHQVTQMGQEVILRCVPISNHLYFYWYRQILGQKVEFLVSFYNNEISEKSEIFDDQFSVERPDGSNFTLKIRSTKLEDSAMYFCASGAGRSGTDTQYFGPGTRLTVL.

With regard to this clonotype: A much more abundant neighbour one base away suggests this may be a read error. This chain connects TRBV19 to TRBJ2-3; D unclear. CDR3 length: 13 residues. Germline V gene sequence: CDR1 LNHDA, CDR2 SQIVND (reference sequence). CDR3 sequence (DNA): TGTGCCAGTAGTCTACTGATGGTAGATATGCAGTATTTT. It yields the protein CASSLLMVDMQYF. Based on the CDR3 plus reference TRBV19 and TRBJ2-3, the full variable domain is DGGITQSPKYLFRKEGQNVTLSCEQNLNHDAMYWYRQDPGQGLRLIYYSQIVNDFQKGDIAEGYSVSREKKESFPLTVTSAQKNPTAFYLCASSLLMVDMQYFGPGTRLTVL.

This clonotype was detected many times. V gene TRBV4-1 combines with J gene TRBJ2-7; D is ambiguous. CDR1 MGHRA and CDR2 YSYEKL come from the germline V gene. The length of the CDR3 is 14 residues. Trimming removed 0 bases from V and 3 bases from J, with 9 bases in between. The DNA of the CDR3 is TGCGCCAGCAGCCAAGAGCCAGGAAGCTACGAGCAGTACTTC. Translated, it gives CASSQEPGSYEQYF.